This T cell receptor (beta chain) was profiled in a study of blood T cell repertoires in COVID-19. The table lists this clone with a count of one. The Seattle patients, enrolled during active infection, were followed longitudinally. This CDR3 contains 15 residues. The germline gives CDR1 LNHDA, CDR2 SQIVND (reference sequence). V gave up 4 bases and J gave up 3 bases; unmatched junction bases: 4. TCRdb's table, derived via immunoSEQ multiplex PCR, lists solely in-frame clones and lacks some. This sample has roughly 100,000 clones; more than 90% occur once, and the top ten carry approximately 1.9%. V is TRBV19 and J is TRBJ1-2; 11 bases line up with TRBD1. The sequenced material came from peripheral blood. This receptor was obtained from a woman between 45 and 60 years old with COVID-19, enrolled during active disease. In DNA, the CDR3 is TGTGCCAGTAGTACCTGGGACAGGGGGGACTATGGCTACACCTTC. The encoded protein is CASSTWDRGDYGYTF. Full variable domain (outside the CDR3, taken from reference TRBV19 and TRBJ1-2): DGGITQSPKYLFRKEGQNVTLSCEQNLNHDAMYWYRQDPGQGLRLIYYSQIVNDFQKGDIAEGYSVSREKKESFPLTVTSAQKNPTAFYLCASSTWDRGDYGYTFGSGTRLTVV.